The TCR beta chain under discussion was sequenced for a study of blood T cell repertoires in COVID-19. Study-wide background: Some COVID-19 samples were acute and others convalescent; all came from the United States, Italy and Spain.

The protocol was immunoSEQ multiplex PCR, while the TCRdb copy is restricted to in-frame clones and leaves out a portion. The sample lists tens of thousands of clones, roughly 87% occurring once. The CDR3 loop spans 14 amino acids. Per the germline V gene, CDR1 is MGHRA and CDR2 is YSYEKL. The germline V and J ends were trimmed by 1 base and 4 bases, with 8 bases remaining between them. The material sequenced was peripheral blood. The chain is built from TRBV4-1 and TRBJ2-1; a weak D match, TRBD1 (5 bases). This receptor was obtained from a human donor in a cohort sampled during active COVID-19. The CDR3 DNA reads TGCGCCAGCAGCCAAGGACAGAGGTACAATGAGCAGTTCTTC. Its protein is CASSQGQRYNEQFF.